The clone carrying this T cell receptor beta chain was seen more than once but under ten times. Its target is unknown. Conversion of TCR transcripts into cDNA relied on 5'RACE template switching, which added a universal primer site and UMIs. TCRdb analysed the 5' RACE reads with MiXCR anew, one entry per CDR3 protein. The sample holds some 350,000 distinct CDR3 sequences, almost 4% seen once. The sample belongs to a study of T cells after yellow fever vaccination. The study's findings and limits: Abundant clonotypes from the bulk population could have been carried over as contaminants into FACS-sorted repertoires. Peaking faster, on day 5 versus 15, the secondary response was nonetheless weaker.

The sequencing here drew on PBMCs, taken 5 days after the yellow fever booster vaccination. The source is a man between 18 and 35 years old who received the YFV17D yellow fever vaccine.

The CDR3 sequence: CASSLDISGQGGNTIYF. CDR3 DNA sequence: TGCGCCAGCAGCCTGGATATAAGCGGACAGGGTGGAAACACCATATATTTT. The gene calls are TRBV4-3 and TRBJ1-3; 8 nucleotides match TRBD1. In germline, CDR1 is LGHNA, CDR2 YSLEER. The CDR3 spans 17 residues. V dropped 4 bases and J dropped 3; count of bases not matched to a gene: 11.